Following are 4 T cell receptor beta chains from one sample sequenced in a study of blood T cell repertoires in COVID-19. The method was immunoSEQ multiplex PCR; TCRdb's version includes in-frame clones alone and lacks a portion of them. This sample has over 200,000 clones, with nearly 90% found just once. The material sequenced was peripheral blood. The receptors were gathered from a human donor in a cohort sampled during active COVID-19.

This clone showed up just once. The CDR3 is CAWSNPGLGVSEAFF. The CDR3 DNA reads TGTGCCTGGAGTAATCCGGGACTGGGGGTGTCTGAAGCTTTCTTT. This chain links TRBV30 with TRBJ1-1, with D possibly matching TRBD1 (5 bases). CDR1 and CDR2 (germline): GTSNPN, SVGIG (reference sequence). Trimming took 2 bases from V and 6 from J, leaving 19 bases between them. This CDR3 is 15 amino acids long.

The chain combines TRBV7-9 with TRBJ2-7, with TRBD1 matching over 7 bases. Germline lookup yields CDR1 SEHNR and CDR2 FQNEAQ (reference sequence). CDR3 size: 17 residues. After removal of 2 bases from V and 5 bases from J, the junction contained 15 bases not matched to a gene. The CDR3 sequence: CASSLKGTGVGSHEQYF. CDR3 nucleotide sequence: TGTGCCAGCAGCTTAAAGGGTACAGGGGTAGGTTCCCACGAGCAGTACTTC.

Of note for this clone: A read error may account for a junction end that differs from germline. J is TRBJ2-5 and V is TRBV7-3; 11 bases map to TRBD1. From germline, CDR1 is SGHTA and CDR2 FQGTGA. CDR3 length: 15 residues. The CDR3 reads CASSLTGTGGETQYF. The CDR3, as DNA: TGTGCCAGCAGCCTAACCGGGACAGGGGGAGAGACCCAGTACTTC. The variable domain in full, completed from reference TRBV7-3 and TRBJ2-5, reads GAGVSQTPSNKVTEKGKYVELRCDPISGHTALYWYRQSLGQGPEFLIYFQGTGAADDSGLPNDRFFAVRPEGSVSTLKIQRTERGDSAVYLCASSLTGTGGETQYFGPGTRLLVL.

The CDR3 coding sequence is TGTGCCAGCTCACCAAAGGCAGGGGGGACGACCGGGGAGCTGTTTTTT. Translated: CASSPKAGGTTGELFF. This sequence joins TRBV18 and TRBJ2-2; a weak D match, TRBD1 (7 bases). Germline V gene data show CDR1 as KGHSH and CDR2 as LQKENI. V was shortened by 2 bases and J by 5 bases, with 15 bases between the two germline ends. CDR3 length: 16 residues.